This T cell receptor beta chain derives from a study of identical twins (dated by TCRdb to 2016 to 2018). In the study overall: TCR alpha and beta repertoires from monozygotic twins, unrelated adults of various ages and cord blood were deep-sequenced to test whether fetal clonotypes persist. To rule out contamination, the twin experiments were replicated at different times with different library preparation protocols.

As concerns this clonotype: The specificity of this receptor is unknown. No qualities accompany the bases; no much larger clone lies one base away.

Every donor was a healthy Caucasian. The twin cohort consisted of three pairs of female monozygotic twins, all aged roughly 18 to 29 years. Positive isolation kits from Invitrogen were used to isolate the CD4+ and CD8+ T cell populations. What the authors observed across the whole study: The excess sharing between twins in beta out-of-frame sequences was weaker because fewer shared sequences reduced the signal-to-noise ratio. Out-of-frame TCR alpha sharing in monozygotic twins was systematically underestimated by recombination models, whereas sharing between unrelated individuals was in agreement with the recombination models. Compared with coincidental sharing between unrelated individuals, out-of-frame TCR alpha sequences shared between twins showed an excess of sequences with low generation probability. Zero-insertion analyses could be partly confounded by invariant T cells such as MAIT and iNKT, although diverse VJ usage argued against such confounding for most clonotypes. Because the same donors could not be followed over many years, the conclusions depended on cross-sectional statistical analysis. Abundant cord blood beta clonotypes carried fewer insertions; young adult naive repertoires showed a weaker similar trend, while memory repertoires showed none.

The CDR3 sequence holds 15 residues, the cysteine and phenylalanine included. Only the CDR3 part of the read is kept: 45 bases, read in frame from the first base. CDR1 and CDR2 were assigned from the germline V gene as SGHRS and YFSETQ. The V and J ends are trimmed by 2 bases and 0 bases, leaving 12 bases between them. Receptors were amplified or captured by 5' RACE. The sequencing machine was an Illumina HiSeq 2000. A universal primer binding site was added through template switching, and the final cDNA carried a unique molecular identifier so that TCR cDNA molecules could be counted accurately. Specific primers in the conserved constant-segment region were used to synthesize first-strand cDNA for the TCR alpha and beta chains. To control for contamination, every cDNA library carried two barcodes: a SMART-Mk sample barcode plus Illumina barcodes. TruSeq adapter sequences along with Illumina sample barcodes were introduced in two successive PCR steps. Sequencing of the TCR alpha and beta cDNA libraries was done on the Illumina HiSeq platform using custom primers. In the paper's pipeline: MiGEC was used to process raw reads and extract unique molecular identifiers, and MiXCR was used to find CDR3 positions. For each individual, recombination models were inferred using an EM algorithm with the repgenHMM and IGoR tools. Shared clonotype analysis was performed with the tcR package in R, normalizing sharing by the product of cloneset sizes. Out-of-frame nonproductive sequences were analyzed to study raw recombination free of thymic and clonal selection effects. The raw public data were reprocessed by TCRdb itself: fastp quality trimming at Q25, MiXCR clonotype calling, in-frame beta chains only. For every CDR3 protein sequence, its rows merge into one entry that carries the most common genes and DNA. V and J calls and clone size were set by TCRdb, not the authors. This sample holds just under 550,000 distinct CDR3 sequences; 13% to 15% were observed only once. 0.44% of the sample is in the top ten clones.

These same data were also listed under a study on yellow fever vaccine responses in identical twins. As the second paper documents: The T cell response to vaccination in identical twins was reported by the authors to appear partly convergent and partly personalized. In the study, vaccine-responding T cell clones were precisely tracked in identical twins.

This sequence originates from a woman aged 18 to 35 in good health. This sequence uses TRBV5-1 and TRBJ2-7; the D gene is possibly TRBD1 or TRBD2, each agreeing over 6 bases. The sequencing sample was made of CD4+ T cells sorted from blood. The CDR3 protein sequence reads: CASSLGGISSYEQYF. Read as DNA, the sequence is TGCGCCAGCAGCTTAGGGGGGATTTCCTCCTACGAGCAGTACTTC.